The clone carrying this T cell receptor (beta chain) has at least ten counts. Antigen: not known. The read comes to an end 3 residues before the CDR3 does, leaving the germline J gene to fill in the end. This entry belongs to a study of T cell clonality in common variable immunodeficiency. Study conclusions and caveats: CVID subjects showed higher TCRbeta clonality than healthy controls.

Profiling relied on immunoSEQ multiplex PCR, and the TCRdb table lists in-frame clones only, not all of them. The sample contains tens of thousands of clones, none of them singletons. V dropped 3 bases and J dropped 4; count of bases not matched to a gene: 4. The CDR3 has 15 residues. Germline CDR1 SGHRS, CDR2 YFSETQ. Sequencing used peripheral blood mononuclear cells. The chain employs TRBV5-1 and TRBJ1-2; TRBD1 agrees at 12 bases. The sequence was collected from a person between 18 and 75 years old in good health. The CDR3 protein is CASSSGQGALYGYTF. The DNA read from the CDR3 is TGCGCCAGCAGCTCGGGACAGGGGGCGCTCTATGGC.